The 2 T cell receptor beta chains presented below share a single source sample, sequenced in a study of blood T cell repertoires in COVID-19. Measured with immunoSEQ multiplex PCR; TCRdb has only the in-frame clones, and not every one. This sample has about 68,000 clones, with 75% to 95% found just once. The specimen was peripheral blood. These receptors were collected from a human donor in a cohort sampled during active COVID-19.

This clone was seen a few times. The V call is TRBV27, the J call TRBJ1-1, with TRBD1 as a possible D gene (6 bases). The V gene lost 7 bases and the J gene lost 0 bases, with 12 bases spanning the gap. CDR1 and CDR2 (germline): MNHEY, SMNVEV (reference sequence). This CDR3 contains 14 residues. The CDR3 reads CASKQRGLNTEAFF. In nucleotides, the CDR3 is TGTGCCAGCAAACAAAGGGGGTTGAACACTGAAGCTTTCTTT.

V usage is TRBV28 and J usage is TRBJ2-3; 8 bases fit TRBD2. Germline trimming cut 7 bases from V and 5 bases from J; bases unmatched to any gene: 8. Germline-derived CDR1 and CDR2 are MDHEN and SYDVKM. The CDR3 runs 14 residues. The CDR3 coding sequence is TGTGCCAGCATCAACCGGGGGGGAGGAGATACGCAGTATTTT. Its translation: CASINRGGGDTQYF.